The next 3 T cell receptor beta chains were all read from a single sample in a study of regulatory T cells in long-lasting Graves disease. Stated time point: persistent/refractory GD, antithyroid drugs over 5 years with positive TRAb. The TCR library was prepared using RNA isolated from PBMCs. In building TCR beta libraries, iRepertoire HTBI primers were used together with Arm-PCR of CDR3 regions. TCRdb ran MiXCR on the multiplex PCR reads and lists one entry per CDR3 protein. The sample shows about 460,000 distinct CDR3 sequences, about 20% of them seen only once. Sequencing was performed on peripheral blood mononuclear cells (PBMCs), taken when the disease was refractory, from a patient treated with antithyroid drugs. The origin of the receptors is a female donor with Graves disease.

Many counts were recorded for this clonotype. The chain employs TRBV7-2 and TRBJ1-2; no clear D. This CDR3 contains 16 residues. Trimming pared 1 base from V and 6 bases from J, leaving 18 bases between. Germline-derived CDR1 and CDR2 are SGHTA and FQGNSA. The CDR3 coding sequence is TGTGCCAGCAGCTTAGGCGGGAGCGTACTCGGAAATGGCTACACCTTC. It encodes CASSLGGSVLGNGYTF.

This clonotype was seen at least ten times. The CDR3 region is CASSKGQSYEQYF. CDR3 coding DNA: TGTGCCAGCAGCAAGGGACAGTCCTACGAGCAGTACTTC. J is TRBJ2-7 and V is TRBV7-3; TRBD1 aligns across 7 bases. This CDR3 is built from 13 residues. Germline lookup yields CDR1 SGHTA and CDR2 FQGTGA. V was pared by 5 bases and J by 1 base, with 2 bases of the junction left unmatched.

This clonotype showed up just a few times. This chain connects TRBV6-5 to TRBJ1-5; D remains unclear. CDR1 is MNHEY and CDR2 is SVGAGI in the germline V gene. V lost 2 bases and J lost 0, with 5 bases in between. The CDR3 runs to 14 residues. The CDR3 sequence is CASSYRISNQPQHF. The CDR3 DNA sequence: TGTGCCAGCAGTTACAGGATTAGCAATCAGCCCCAGCATTTT.